The 31 T cell receptor beta chains presented below share a single source sample, sequenced in a study of blood T cell repertoires in COVID-19. Using immunoSEQ multiplex PCR, the repertoire was profiled, and TCRdb retains in-frame clones only, with some absent. The sample carries over 300,000 clones, 89% recorded once. Sample: PBMCs or T cells enriched from blood (not recorded which). The source is a woman between 40 and 55 years old who had recovered from COVID-19.

This CDR3 reads CASSQTSGGYNEQFF. DNA for the CDR3: TGTGCCAGTAGCCAAACTAGCGGGGGCTACAATGAGCAGTTCTTC. The chain employs TRBV19 and TRBJ2-1; the match to TRBD2 covers 11 bases. This CDR3 has 15 residues. CDR1 and CDR2 (germline): LNHDA, SQIVND (reference sequence). V was clipped by 6 bases and J by 3 bases; unmatched bases: 4.

V usage is TRBV6-5 and J usage is TRBJ1-4; D gene uncertain. CDR1 and CDR2 (germline): MNHEY, SVGAGI. This CDR3 comprises 14 residues. The V end lost 3 bases, the J end lost 7 bases, and 12 bases lay between the germline ends. CDR3 residues: CASSYSSVVEKLFF. CDR3 nucleotide sequence: TGTGCCAGCAGTTATTCCTCGGTCGTTGAAAAACTGTTTTTT.

This clone has a handful of counts. The V call is TRBV19, the J call TRBJ2-5; 8 bases match TRBD2. Germline V lookup: CDR1 LNHDA, CDR2 SQIVND (reference sequence). This CDR3 is 16 amino acids long. V shed 6 bases and J 5 bases; nucleotides not matched to a gene: 14. This CDR3 reads CASRAASREDMETQYF. The CDR3, as DNA: TGTGCCAGTAGGGCGGCTTCGCGGGAGGATATGGAGACCCAGTACTTC. Full variable domain (remainder filled in from reference TRBV19 and TRBJ2-5): DGGITQSPKYLFRKEGQNVTLSCEQNLNHDAMYWYRQDPGQGLRLIYYSQIVNDFQKGDIAEGYSVSREKKESFPLTVTSAQKNPTAFYLCASRAASREDMETQYFGPGTRLLVL.

The chain couples TRBV7-9 to TRBJ2-1; the D is unclear. Germline V gene lookup returns CDR1 SEHNR and CDR2 FQNEAQ (reference sequence). This CDR3 spans 13 amino acids. Trimming left V 4 bases short and J 3 bases short, with 7 bases between. In DNA, the CDR3 is TGTGCCAGCAGCTATTTCGTCTACAATGAGCAGTTCTTC. This encodes CASSYFVYNEQFF.

The chain joins TRBV18 to TRBJ2-2; 7 positions agree with TRBD1. There are 16 residues in the CDR3. The J segment lost 3 bases and the V segment lost 3 bases, leaving 7 bases of the junction unmatched. The V gene's germline CDR1 is KGHSH and CDR2 LQKENI. The CDR3 nucleotides are TGTGCCAGCTCACCGGACAGGTTGGGGTACACCGGGGAGCTGTTTTTT. Residues: CASSPDRLGYTGELFF.

The rearrangement joins TRBV15 to TRBJ2-3; 10 nucleotides match TRBD2. With V trimmed by 0 bases and J by 4 bases, 7 bases remained unmatched. The CDR3 is made up of 17 amino acids. CDR1 is LNHNV and CDR2 is YYDKDF in the germline V gene (reference sequence). Here the CDR3 DNA reads TGTGCCACCAGCAGAGATGCTAGCGGGAGAGGTGCAGATACGCAGTATTTT. It specifies CATSRDASGRGADTQYF.

The chain recombines TRBV7-2 with TRBJ1-5; 12 positions match TRBD1. The CDR3 length is 17 residues. Looked up from germline, CDR1 is SGHTA and CDR2 is FQGNSA. V was clipped by 3 bases and J by 1 base; unmatched bases: 4. The CDR3 DNA reads as TGTGCCAGCAGCTTGGAGGGACAGGGGGCAAGCAATCAGCCCCAGCATTTT. The encoded protein is CASSLEGQGASNQPQHF.

This sequence joins TRBV29-1 and TRBJ1-1; D is perhaps TRBD1 (5 bases). Trimming stripped 2 bases from V and 5 bases from J, with 12 bases between. Germline V gene lookup returns CDR1 SQVTM and CDR2 ANQGSEA. This CDR3 contains 13 residues. This chain's CDR3 is CSVELQGGTEAFF. The CDR3 coding sequence is TGCAGCGTTGAACTGCAGGGAGGTACTGAAGCTTTCTTT.

This chain uses TRBV3-1 (or the pseudogene TRBV3-2) with TRBJ2-2; D may be TRBD2 (7 bases). The V and J ends lost 5 bases and 3 bases respectively, with 13 bases between them. Germline CDR1 and CDR2: LGHDT and YNNKEL (reference sequence). The CDR3 has 15 residues. Written as DNA, the CDR3 is TGTGCCAGCAGCACGAGGGGGGGCTACACCGGGGAGCTGTTTTTT. As protein: CASSTRGGYTGELFF.

This clone was seen just once. J is TRBJ2-5 and V is TRBV7-8, with TRBD2 identical over 8 bases. The CDR3 has 14 residues. V lost 6 bases to trimming and J lost 2 bases; unmatched junction nucleotides: 5. CDR1 and CDR2 (germline): SGHVS, FQNEAQ. DNA of the CDR3: TGTGCCAGCAGAGGTAGCGGGGCACAAGAGACCCAGTACTTC. It translates to CASRGSGAQETQYF.

V usage is TRBV19 and J usage is TRBJ1-3; D uncertain. Trimming left V 3 bases short and J 0 bases short, with 6 bases between. This CDR3 has 14 residues. The germline gives CDR1 LNHDA, CDR2 SQIVND (reference sequence). CDR3: CASSMSVSGNTIYF. In DNA form, the CDR3 reads TGTGCCAGTAGTATGTCCGTCTCTGGAAACACCATATATTTT.

The chain links TRBV5-5 to TRBJ2-7; the match to TRBD1 covers 9 bases. Germline CDR1 SGHKS, CDR2 YYEKEE (reference sequence). The CDR3 covers 14 residues. With V trimmed by 2 bases and J by 4 bases, 4 bases remained unmatched. The CDR3 sequence is CASSLQGAPYEQYF. The CDR3 DNA follows: TGTGCCAGCAGCTTACAGGGGGCTCCGTACGAGCAGTACTTC.

This clone was observed a handful of times. The chain has TRBV10-1 and TRBJ2-1; 7 bases map to TRBD2. Trimming cost V 4 bases and J 2 bases; bases outside gene matches: 2. The germline CDR1 and CDR2 sequences are WNHNN and SYGVQD (reference sequence). CDR3 size: 14 residues. The CDR3 region is CASSVGGAYNEQFF. The CDR3, as DNA: TGCGCCAGCAGTGTGGGGGGGGCCTACAATGAGCAGTTCTTC.

The chain is built from TRBV6-4 and TRBJ2-1, with a tentative D call TRBD2 (6 bases). In germline, CDR1 is MRHNA, CDR2 SNTAGT. Trimming left V 3 bases short and J 10 bases short, with 16 bases between. This CDR3 has 14 amino acids. The CDR3 reads CASSELDWGGEQFF. In DNA, the CDR3 is TGTGCCAGCAGTGAACTAGACTGGGGAGGAGAGCAGTTCTTC.

This chain uses TRBV3-1 (or the pseudogene TRBV3-2) with TRBJ2-7; 12 positions match TRBD2. This CDR3 has 15 residues. CDR1 LGHDT and CDR2 YNNKEL come from the germline V gene (reference sequence). Trimming cost V 1 base and J 6 bases; bases outside gene matches: 4. The CDR3 coding sequence is TGTGCCAGCAGCCAAGCTAGCGGGAGGGCCTTCGAGCAGTACTTC. Translating it yields CASSQASGRAFEQYF.

The chain recombines TRBV27 with TRBJ2-5; perhaps TRBD1 as D (5 bases). The CDR3 totals 14 residues. Looked up from germline, CDR1 is MNHEY and CDR2 is SMNVEV (reference sequence). The ends were cut back, 1 base at V and 3 bases at J, with 9 bases in the middle. The CDR3 loop reads CASSLWGSEETQYF. The CDR3, as DNA: TGTGCCAGCAGTTTATGGGGCAGCGAAGAGACCCAGTACTTC.

The rearrangement links TRBV6-6 to TRBJ2-5; D is unresolved. The CDR3 covers 12 residues. Germline CDR1 is MNHNY and CDR2 is SVGAGI (reference sequence). The V gene lost 2 bases and the J gene lost 2 bases, with 3 bases spanning the gap. Here the CDR3 reads CASSYPQETQYF. CDR3 bases: TGTGCCAGCAGTTACCCTCAAGAGACCCAGTACTTC.

The chain is built from TRBV29-1 and TRBJ2-7; weak D call: TRBD1 (5 bases). Between the trimmed V and J ends, which lost 2 bases and 7 bases, there was a span of 15 bases. From germline, CDR1 is SQVTM and CDR2 ANQGSEA. CDR3 length equals 13 residues. CDR3 in amino acids: CSVERQGIREQYF. Here the CDR3 DNA reads TGCAGCGTTGAACGGCAGGGTATCCGGGAGCAGTACTTC.

The chain is built from TRBV7-6 and TRBJ2-7; 9 nucleotides align to TRBD1. Germline V CDR1 and CDR2: SGHVS, FNYEAQ. CDR3 length: 14 residues. The V segment lost 2 bases and the J segment 7 bases; nucleotides outside the gene matches: 6. The CDR3 DNA reads as TGTGCCAGCAGCTTAAAACAGGGGGCGGGAGAGCAGTACTTC. Translated: CASSLKQGAGEQYF.

The rearrangement links TRBV19 to TRBJ1-4; D is ambiguous. V gave up 7 bases and J gave up 7 bases, with 19 bases separating them. Germline CDR1 LNHDA, CDR2 SQIVND (reference sequence). CDR3 length: 15 amino acids. The CDR3 loop reads CASNDRVRKGEKLFF. Here the CDR3 DNA reads TGTGCCAGTAATGATCGGGTTAGAAAAGGTGAAAAACTGTTTTTT.

The chain uses TRBV7-3 and TRBJ2-1; TRBD2 matches 10 bases. This CDR3 is built from 15 residues. Germline V gene lookup returns CDR1 SGHTA and CDR2 FQGTGA. With V trimmed by 11 bases and J by 10 bases, 17 bases remained unmatched. The CDR3 loop is CASAGGTSNKWEQFF. The CDR3 nucleotides are TGTGCCTCAGCGGGGGGGACTAGCAACAAATGGGAGCAGTTCTTC.

The gene calls are TRBV20-1 and TRBJ2-7; D possibly corresponds to TRBD2 (5 bases). This CDR3 contains 13 residues. V shed 3 bases and J shed 2 bases, with 11 bases lying between them. Germline CDR1 and CDR2: DFQATT and SNEGSKA (reference sequence). CDR3 DNA sequence: TGCAGTGCTAGTGGCCAGAGGGCCTACGAGCAGTACTTC. Its translation: CSASGQRAYEQYF.

The chain is built from TRBV3-1 (or the pseudogene TRBV3-2) and TRBJ2-7; TRBD2 matches at 13 bases. The V segment lost 6 bases and the J segment 1 base; nucleotides outside the gene matches: 9. This CDR3 is 17 amino acids long. CDR1 is LGHDT and CDR2 is YNNKEL in the germline V gene (reference sequence). Here the CDR3 DNA reads TGTGCCAGCAGGCCCGGACCGGGACTAGCGGGGTCCTACGAGCAGTACTTC. It translates to CASRPGPGLAGSYEQYF.

This sequence joins TRBV11-2 and TRBJ1-2, with D hard to call. The germline CDR1 and CDR2 sequences are SGHAT and FQNNGV. There are 14 residues in the CDR3. V shed 3 bases and J shed 8 bases, with 16 bases lying between them. CDR3: CASSFGLEGNGYTF. CDR3 bases: TGTGCCAGCAGCTTCGGTCTTGAGGGTAACGGCTACACCTTC. Variable domain in full (rest from reference TRBV11-2 and TRBJ1-2): EAGVAQSPRYKIIEKRQSVAFWCNPISGHATLYWYQQILGQGPKLLIQFQNNGVVDDSQLPKDRFSAERLKGVDSTLKIQPAKLEDSAVYLCASSFGLEGNGYTFGSGTRLTVV.

As for this clone: Other DNA sequences in this sample translate to the same CDR3. The chain couples TRBV9 to TRBJ1-3; tentatively, D is TRBD1 (5 bases). This CDR3 has 13 amino acids. Trimming took 5 bases from V and 1 from J, leaving 7 bases between them. The V gene's germline CDR1 is SGDLS and CDR2 YYNGEE. The CDR3 DNA follows: TGTGCCAGCAGTCAGGGATCTGGAAACACCATATATTTT. It codes for CASSQGSGNTIYF.

This clone was detected only once. The CDR3 spells CASSLRGIEQYF. The CDR3 bases are TGTGCCAGCAGTTTGCGAGGGATCGAGCAGTACTTC. The chain is built from TRBV12-3 or TRBV12-4 and TRBJ2-7, with a weak D call TRBD2 (5 bases). Trimming removed 3 bases from V and 6 bases from J, with 9 bases in between. The CDR3 totals 12 residues.

The rearrangement joins TRBV19 to TRBJ1-3; D is possibly TRBD1 (5 bases). V gave up 1 base and J gave up 4 bases, with 14 bases separating them. In germline, CDR1 is LNHDA, CDR2 SQIVND (reference sequence). This CDR3 spans 16 amino acids. The CDR3 reads CASSIGTGSFGNTIYF. As DNA, the CDR3 is TGTGCCAGTAGTATAGGAACAGGTAGCTTCGGAAACACCATATATTTT.

The chain recombines TRBV5-1 with TRBJ2-3; perhaps TRBD2 as D (5 bases). Germline loops: CDR1 SGHRS, CDR2 YFSETQ. The CDR3 is made up of 15 amino acids. Trimming removed 0 bases from V and 2 bases from J, with 10 bases in between. CDR3 residues: CASSLGLYPTDTQYF. CDR3 DNA: TGCGCCAGCAGCTTGGGACTATACCCCACAGATACGCAGTATTTT.

This sequence joins TRBV4-2 and TRBJ2-5; D is perhaps TRBD2 (5 bases). With 1 base removed from V and 4 bases from J, the gap between germline ends came to 7 bases. The CDR3 loop spans 13 amino acids. Per germline, CDR1 LGHNA and CDR2 YNFKEQ. The CDR3 spells CASSQVGRETQYF. In DNA form, the CDR3 reads TGTGCCAGCAGCCAAGTGGGGAGAGAGACCCAGTACTTC.

This chain connects TRBV9 to TRBJ1-3; 7 nucleotides agree with TRBD1. This CDR3 spans 16 amino acids. With 3 bases clipped from V and 0 bases from J, the junction kept 6 bases outside the gene matches. Germline V gene sequence: CDR1 SGDLS, CDR2 YYNGEE. In nucleotides, the CDR3 is TGTGCCAGCAGCGCCCGGGACAGCACCTCTGGAAACACCATATATTTT. Its translation is CASSARDSTSGNTIYF.

This clone was seen only once. V usage is TRBV9 and J usage is TRBJ2-5, with 7 bases lining up with TRBD2. The germline gives CDR1 SGDLS, CDR2 YYNGEE. CDR3 length equals 14 residues. V gave up 4 bases and J gave up 2 bases; unmatched junction bases: 5. CDR3 loop: CASSFGTTQETQYF. The CDR3 nucleotides are TGTGCCAGCAGCTTCGGGACTACTCAAGAGACCCAGTACTTC.